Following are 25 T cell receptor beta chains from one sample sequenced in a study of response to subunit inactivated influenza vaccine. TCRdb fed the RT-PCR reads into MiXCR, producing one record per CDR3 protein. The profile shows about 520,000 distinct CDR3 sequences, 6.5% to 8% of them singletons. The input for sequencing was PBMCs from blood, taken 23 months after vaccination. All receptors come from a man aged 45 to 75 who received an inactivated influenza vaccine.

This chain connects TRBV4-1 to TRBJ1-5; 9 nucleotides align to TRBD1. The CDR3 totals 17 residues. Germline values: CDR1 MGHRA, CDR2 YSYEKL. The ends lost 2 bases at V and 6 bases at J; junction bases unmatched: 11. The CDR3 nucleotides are TGCGCCAGCAGCCAAACGGGACAGGGTGCTTTCAGTCAGCCCCAGCATTTT. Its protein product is CASSQTGQGAFSQPQHF.

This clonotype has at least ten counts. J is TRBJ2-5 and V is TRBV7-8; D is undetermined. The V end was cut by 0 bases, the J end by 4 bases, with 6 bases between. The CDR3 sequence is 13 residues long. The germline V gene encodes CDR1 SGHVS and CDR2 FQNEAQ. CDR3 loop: CASSLAPPETQYF. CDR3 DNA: TGTGCCAGCAGCTTAGCGCCTCCAGAGACCCAGTACTTC.

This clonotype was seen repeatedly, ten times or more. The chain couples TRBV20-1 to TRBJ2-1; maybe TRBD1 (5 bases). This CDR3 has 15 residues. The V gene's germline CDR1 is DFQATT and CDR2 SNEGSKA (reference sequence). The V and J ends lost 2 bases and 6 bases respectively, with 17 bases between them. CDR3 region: CSARNGQGGSNEQFF. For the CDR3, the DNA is TGCAGTGCTAGAAACGGGCAGGGTGGGTCCAATGAGCAGTTCTTC.

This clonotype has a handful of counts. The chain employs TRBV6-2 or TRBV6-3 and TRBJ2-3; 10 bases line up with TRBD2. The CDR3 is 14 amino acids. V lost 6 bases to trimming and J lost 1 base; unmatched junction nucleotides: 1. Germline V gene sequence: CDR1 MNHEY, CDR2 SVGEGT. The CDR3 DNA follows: TGTGCCAGCAGAACTAGCGGGGGCACAGATACGCAGTATTTT. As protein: CASRTSGGTDTQYF.

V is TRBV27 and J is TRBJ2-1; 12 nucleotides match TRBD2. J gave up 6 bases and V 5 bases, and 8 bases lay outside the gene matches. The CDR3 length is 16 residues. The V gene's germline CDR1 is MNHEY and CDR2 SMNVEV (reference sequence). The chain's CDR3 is CASSILAGGPGNEQFF. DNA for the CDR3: TGTGCCAGCAGTATTCTAGCGGGAGGGCCAGGCAATGAGCAGTTCTTC.

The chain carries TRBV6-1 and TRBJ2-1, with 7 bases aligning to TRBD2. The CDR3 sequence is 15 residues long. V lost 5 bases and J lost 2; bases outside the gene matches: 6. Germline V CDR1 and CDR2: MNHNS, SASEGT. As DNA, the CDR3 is TGTGCCAGCAGTCCCGGGACTACCACCTACAATGAGCAGTTCTTC. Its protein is CASSPGTTTYNEQFF.

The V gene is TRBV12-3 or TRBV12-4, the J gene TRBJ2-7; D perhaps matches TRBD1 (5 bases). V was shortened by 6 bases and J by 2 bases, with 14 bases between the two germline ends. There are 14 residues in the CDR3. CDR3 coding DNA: TGTGCCAGCAGCCGGGTCACAGGTACCTACGAGCAGTACTTC. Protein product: CASSRVTGTYEQYF.

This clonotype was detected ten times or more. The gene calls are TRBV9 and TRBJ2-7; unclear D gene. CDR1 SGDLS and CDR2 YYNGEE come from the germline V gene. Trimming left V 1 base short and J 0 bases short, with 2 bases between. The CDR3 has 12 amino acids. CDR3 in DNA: TGTGCCAGCAGCGTAAACTCCTACGAGCAGTACTTC. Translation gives CASSVNSYEQYF.

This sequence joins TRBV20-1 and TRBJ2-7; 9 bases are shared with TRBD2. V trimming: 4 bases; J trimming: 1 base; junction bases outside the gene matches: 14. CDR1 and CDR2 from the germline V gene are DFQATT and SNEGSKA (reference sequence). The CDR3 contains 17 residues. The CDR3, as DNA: TGCAGTGCTAACCGAGGGTCGCGGGGGGGCCGGTCCTACGAGCAGTACTTC. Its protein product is CSANRGSRGGRSYEQYF.

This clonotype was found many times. CDR3 DNA sequence: TGTGCCAGCAGTTCGCCTGTAACAACAGGGGAGCCTATTACGTTGCAGTACTTC. It is translated as CASSSPVTTGEPITLQYF. This chain connects TRBV28 to TRBJ2-7; 7 positions agree with TRBD1. The CDR3 spans 18 residues. In germline, CDR1 is MDHEN, CDR2 SYDVKM. J lost 9 bases, V lost 4 bases, and 24 bases had no gene match. The variable domain in full, with the rest retrieved from reference TRBV28 and TRBJ2-7, is DVKVTQSSRYLVKRTGEKVFLECVQDMDHENMFWYRQDPGLGLRLIYFSYDVKMKEKGDIPEGYSVSREKKERFSLILESASTNQTSMYLCASSSPVTTGEPITLQYFGPGTRLTVT.

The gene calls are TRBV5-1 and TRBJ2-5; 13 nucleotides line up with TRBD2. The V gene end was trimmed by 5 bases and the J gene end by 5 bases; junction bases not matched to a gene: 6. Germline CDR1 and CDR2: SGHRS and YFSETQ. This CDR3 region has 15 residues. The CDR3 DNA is TGCGCCAGCAGGGGTCGGACTAGCGGGAGTGAGACCCAGTACTTC. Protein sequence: CASRGRTSGSETQYF.

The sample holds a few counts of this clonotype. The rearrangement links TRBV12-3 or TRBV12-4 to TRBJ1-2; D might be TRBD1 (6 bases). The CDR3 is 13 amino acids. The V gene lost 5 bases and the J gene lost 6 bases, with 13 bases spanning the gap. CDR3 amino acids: CASSPRTEHGYTF. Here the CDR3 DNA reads TGTGCCAGCAGTCCGAGGACAGAGCATGGCTACACCTTC.

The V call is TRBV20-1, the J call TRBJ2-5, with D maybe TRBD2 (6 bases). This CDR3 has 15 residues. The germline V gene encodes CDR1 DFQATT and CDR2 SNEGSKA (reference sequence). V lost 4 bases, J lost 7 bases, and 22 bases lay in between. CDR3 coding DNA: TGCAGTGCTACCCAATCGGTAACAGCCGGGAGGACCCAGTACTTC. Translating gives CSATQSVTAGRTQYF.

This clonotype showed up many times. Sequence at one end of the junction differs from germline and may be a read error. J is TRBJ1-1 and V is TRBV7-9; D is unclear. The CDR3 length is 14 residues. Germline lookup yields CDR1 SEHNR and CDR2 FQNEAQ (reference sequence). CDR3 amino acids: CASSLASMNTEAFF. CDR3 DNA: TGTGCCAGCAGTTTAGCCAGCATGAACACTGAAGCTTTCTTT.

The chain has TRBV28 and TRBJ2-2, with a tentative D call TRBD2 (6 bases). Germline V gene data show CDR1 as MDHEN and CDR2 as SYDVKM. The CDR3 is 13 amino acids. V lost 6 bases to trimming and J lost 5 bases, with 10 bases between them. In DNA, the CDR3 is TGTGCCAGCAGCGGGAGTCGTACCGGGGAGCTGTTTTTT. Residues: CASSGSRTGELFF.

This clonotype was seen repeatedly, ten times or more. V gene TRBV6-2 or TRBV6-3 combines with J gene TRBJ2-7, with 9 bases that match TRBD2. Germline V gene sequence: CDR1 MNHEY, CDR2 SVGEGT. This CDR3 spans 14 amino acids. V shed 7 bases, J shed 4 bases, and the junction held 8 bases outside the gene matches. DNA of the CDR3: TGTGCCAGCACCTTAGCGGGAGCCCTATACGAGCAGTACTTC. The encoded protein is CASTLAGALYEQYF.

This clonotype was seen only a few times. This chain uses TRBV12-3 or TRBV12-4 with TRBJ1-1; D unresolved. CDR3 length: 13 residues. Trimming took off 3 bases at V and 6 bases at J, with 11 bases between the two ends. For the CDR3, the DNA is TGTGCCAGCAGTTTCGTGGGGATTGCTGAAGCTTTCTTT. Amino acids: CASSFVGIAEAFF.

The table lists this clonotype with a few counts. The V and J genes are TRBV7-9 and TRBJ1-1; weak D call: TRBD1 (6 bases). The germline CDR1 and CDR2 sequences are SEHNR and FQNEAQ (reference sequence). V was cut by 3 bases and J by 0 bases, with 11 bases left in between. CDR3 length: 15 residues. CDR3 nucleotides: TGTGCCAGCAGCTTCGGACAGACGCTGAACACTGAAGCTTTCTTT. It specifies CASSFGQTLNTEAFF.

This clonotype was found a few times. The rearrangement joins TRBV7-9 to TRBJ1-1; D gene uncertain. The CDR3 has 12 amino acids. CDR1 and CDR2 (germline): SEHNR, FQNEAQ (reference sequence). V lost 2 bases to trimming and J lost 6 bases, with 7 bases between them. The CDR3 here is CASSLIGPEAFF. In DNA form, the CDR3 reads TGTGCCAGCAGCTTAATAGGTCCTGAAGCTTTCTTT.

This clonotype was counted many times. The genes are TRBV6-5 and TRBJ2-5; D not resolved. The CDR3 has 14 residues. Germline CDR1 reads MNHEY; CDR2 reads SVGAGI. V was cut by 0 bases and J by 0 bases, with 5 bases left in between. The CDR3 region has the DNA TGTGCCAGCAGTTACTCGGAGAACCAAGAGACCCAGTACTTC. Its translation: CASSYSENQETQYF.

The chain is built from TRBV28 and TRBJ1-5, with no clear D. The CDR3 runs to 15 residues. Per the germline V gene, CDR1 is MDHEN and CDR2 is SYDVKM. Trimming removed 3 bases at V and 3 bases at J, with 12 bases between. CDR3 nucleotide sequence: TGTGCCAGCAGTTTTAGGTGGACCAACAATCAGCCCCAGCATTTT. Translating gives CASSFRWTNNQPQHF.

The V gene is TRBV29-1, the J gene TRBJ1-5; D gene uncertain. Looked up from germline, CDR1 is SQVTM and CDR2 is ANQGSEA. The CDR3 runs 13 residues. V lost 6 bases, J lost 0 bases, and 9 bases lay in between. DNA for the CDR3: TGCAGCGTCTTACAGAGTAGCAATCAGCCCCAGCATTTT. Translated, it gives CSVLQSSNQPQHF. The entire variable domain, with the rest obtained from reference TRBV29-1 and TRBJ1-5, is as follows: SAVISQKPSRDICQRGTSLTIQCQVDSQVTMMFWYRQQPGQSLTLIATANQGSEATYESGFVIDKFPISRPNLTFSTLTVSNMSPEDSSIYLCSVLQSSNQPQHFGDGTRLSIL.

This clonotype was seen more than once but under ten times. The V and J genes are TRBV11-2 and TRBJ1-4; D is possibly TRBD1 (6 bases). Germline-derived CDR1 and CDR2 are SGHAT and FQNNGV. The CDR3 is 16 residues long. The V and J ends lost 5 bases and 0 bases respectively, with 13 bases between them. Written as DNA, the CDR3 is TGTGCCAGCAGCATCACTCAGGGGACAACTAATGAAAAACTGTTTTTT. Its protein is CASSITQGTTNEKLFF.

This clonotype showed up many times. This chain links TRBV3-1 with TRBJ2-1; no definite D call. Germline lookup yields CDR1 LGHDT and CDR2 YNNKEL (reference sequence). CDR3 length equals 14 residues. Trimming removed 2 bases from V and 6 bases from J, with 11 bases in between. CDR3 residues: CASSQSPLSNEQFF. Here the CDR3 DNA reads TGTGCCAGCAGCCAATCACCCCTTTCCAATGAGCAGTTCTTC.

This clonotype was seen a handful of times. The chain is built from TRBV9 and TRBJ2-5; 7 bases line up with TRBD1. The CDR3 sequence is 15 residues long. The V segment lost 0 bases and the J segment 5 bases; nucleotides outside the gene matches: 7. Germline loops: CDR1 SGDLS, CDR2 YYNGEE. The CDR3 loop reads CASSVGVGGTETQYF. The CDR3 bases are TGTGCCAGCAGCGTAGGGGTAGGGGGCACTGAGACCCAGTACTTC.